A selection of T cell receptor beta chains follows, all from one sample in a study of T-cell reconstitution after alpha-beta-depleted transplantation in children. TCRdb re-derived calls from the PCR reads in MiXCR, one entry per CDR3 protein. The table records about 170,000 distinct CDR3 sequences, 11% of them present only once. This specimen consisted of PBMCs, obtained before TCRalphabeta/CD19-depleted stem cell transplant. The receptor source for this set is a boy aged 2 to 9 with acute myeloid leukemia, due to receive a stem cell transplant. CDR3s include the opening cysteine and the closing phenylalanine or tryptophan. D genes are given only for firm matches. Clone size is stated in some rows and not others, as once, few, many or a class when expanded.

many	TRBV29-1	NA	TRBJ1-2	CSGSTGYGYTF	TGCAGCGGGTCAACAGGGTATGGCTACACCTTC
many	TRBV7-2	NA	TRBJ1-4	CASSRARTNEKLFF	TGTGCCAGCAGTCGGGCCAGAACCAATGAAAAACTGTTTTTT
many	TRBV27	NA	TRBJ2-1	CASSLSGSSYNEQFF	TGTGCCAGCAGTTTATCAGGGAGCTCCTACAATGAGCAGTTCTTC
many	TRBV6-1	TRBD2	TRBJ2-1	CASRGLAGVAYNEQFF	TGTGCCAGCAGAGGACTAGCGGGGGTGGCCTACAATGAGCAGTTCTTC
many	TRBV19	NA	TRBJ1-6	CSDRLYNSPLHF	TGTTCGGACAGACTTTATAATTCACCCCTCCACTTT
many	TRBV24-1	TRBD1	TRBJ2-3	CATSDFEWLPGQSTDTQYF	TGTGCCACCAGTGATTTCGAGTGGTTACCGGGACAGTCCACAGATACGCAGTATTTT
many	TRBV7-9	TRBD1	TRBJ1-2	CASSSPGTEIYGYTF	TGTGCCAGCAGCTCCCCCGGGACAGAGATCTATGGCTACACCTTC
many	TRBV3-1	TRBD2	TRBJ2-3	CASSQDPERGPDTQYF	TGTGCCAGCAGCCAAGATCCGGAGCGGGGACCAGATACGCAGTATTTT
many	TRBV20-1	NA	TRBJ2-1	CSARGGRDPYNEQFF	TGCAGTGCTAGAGGAGGGCGGGACCCCTACAATGAGCAGTTCTTC
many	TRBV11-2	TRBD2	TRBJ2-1	CASSLPSGDYNEQFF	TGTGCCAGCAGCTTACCTAGCGGGGATTACAATGAGCAGTTCTTC
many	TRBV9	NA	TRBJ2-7	CASSATKESYEQYF	TGTGCCAGCAGCGCCACTAAAGAGTCCTACGAGCAGTACTTC
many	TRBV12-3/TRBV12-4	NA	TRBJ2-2	CASSRQGTGELFF	TGTGCCAGCAGTCGACAAGGGACCGGGGAGCTGTTTTTT
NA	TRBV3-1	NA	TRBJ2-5	CACSPALGDSGWETQYF	TGTGCCTGCAGCCCCGCCCTTGGGGACTCGGGTTGGGAGACCCAGTACTTC
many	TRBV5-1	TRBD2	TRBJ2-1	CASSLSSGGSYNEQFF	TGCGCCAGCAGCTTGAGCAGCGGGGGTTCCTACAATGAGCAGTTCTTC
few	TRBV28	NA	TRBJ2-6	CASKTRGSGANVLTF	TGTGCCAGCAAAACCAGGGGCTCTGGGGCCAACGTCCTGACTTTC
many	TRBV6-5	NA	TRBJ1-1	CASSYSRSGTEAFF	TGTGCCAGCAGTTACTCCCGAAGCGGCACTGAAGCTTTCTTT
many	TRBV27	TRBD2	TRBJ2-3	CASSWREREDTQYF	TGTGCCAGCAGTTGGCGGGAGCGGGAAGATACGCAGTATTTT
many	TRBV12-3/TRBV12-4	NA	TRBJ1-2	CASSPPGQFRGYTF	TGTGCCAGCAGTCCTCCAGGACAGTTCCGGGGCTACACCTTC
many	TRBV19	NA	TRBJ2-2	CASSSAANTGELFF	TGTGCCAGTAGTTCGGCAGCAAACACCGGGGAGCTGTTTTTT
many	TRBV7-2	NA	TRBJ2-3	CASSSMTAISTDTQYF	TGTGCCAGCAGCTCGATGACAGCGATTAGCACAGATACGCAGTATTTT
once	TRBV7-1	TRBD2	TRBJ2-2	CASSSPGLAGGASVTGELFF	TGTGCCAGCAGCTCGCCGGGACTAGCGGGGGGGGCTTCGGTGACCGGGGAGCTTTTTTTT
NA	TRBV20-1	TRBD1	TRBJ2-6	CSAPGTGYAGANVLTF	TGCAGTGCTCCCGGGACAGGGTATGCTGGGGCCAACGTCCTGACTTTC
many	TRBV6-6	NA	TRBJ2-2	CASSYSDGELFF	TGTGCCAGCAGTTACTCGGACGGGGAGCTGTTTTTT
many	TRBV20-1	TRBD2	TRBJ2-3	CSARGLAGGGTQYF	TGCAGTGCTAGGGGACTAGCGGGGGGGGGTACGCAGTATTTT
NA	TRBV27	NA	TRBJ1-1	CASSLGVGTKAFF	TGTGCCAGCAGTTTAGGGGTGGGGACTAAAGCTTTCTTT
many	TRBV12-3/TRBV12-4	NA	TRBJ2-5	CASSSRDLPKETQYF	TGTGCCAGCAGCTCCCGGGACTTACCTAAAGAGACCCAGTACTTC
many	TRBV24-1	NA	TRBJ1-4	CARGEGTNEKLFF	TGTGCCAGGGGAGAGGGCACTAATGAAAAACTGTTTTTT
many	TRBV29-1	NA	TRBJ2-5	CSVEVRGVGAGETQYF	TGCAGCGTTGAAGTTCGGGGAGTTGGGGCGGGAGAGACCCAGTACTTC
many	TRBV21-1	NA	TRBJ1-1	CASSHPRAFF	TGTGCCAGCAGCCATCCACGAGCTTTCTTT
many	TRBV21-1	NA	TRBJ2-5	CASSKWRVRWETQYF	TGTGCCAGCAGCAAATGGAGGGTACGATGGGAGACCCAGTACTTC
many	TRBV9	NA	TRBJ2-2	CASSVEAGPYTGELFF	TGTGCCAGCAGCGTAGAGGCAGGCCCCTACACCGGGGAGCTGTTTTTT
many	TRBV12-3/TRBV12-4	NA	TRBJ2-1	CASILRSSYNEQFF	TGTGCCAGCATTTTGAGGAGCTCCTACAATGAGCAGTTCTTC
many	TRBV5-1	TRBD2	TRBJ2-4	CASSGGGPGLYF	TGCGCCAGCAGCGGGGGAGGCCCGGGACTATACTTC
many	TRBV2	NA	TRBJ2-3	CASRPRPRRATDTQYF	TGTGCCAGCAGGCCCAGACCTAGGAGGGCAACAGATACGCAGTATTTT
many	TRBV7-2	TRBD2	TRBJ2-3	CASSRGLAGFRDTQYF	TGTGCCAGCAGCCGGGGACTAGCGGGTTTCAGAGATACGCAGTATTTT
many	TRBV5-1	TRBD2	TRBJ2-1	CASSLDPAGGPSSYNEQFF	TGCGCCAGCAGCTTGGATCCAGCGGGAGGGCCTAGCTCCTACAATGAGCAGTTCTTC
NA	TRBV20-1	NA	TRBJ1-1	CIVRANTEAFF	TGCATTGTCAGGGCGAACACTGAAGCTTTCTTT
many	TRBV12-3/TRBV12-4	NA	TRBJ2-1	CASSFNGRYNEQFF	TGTGCCAGCAGTTTTAACGGGAGATACAATGAGCAGTTCTTC
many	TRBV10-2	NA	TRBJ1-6	CASSEGSGRRGHSPLHF	TGCGCCAGCAGTGAGGGGTCAGGCCGGAGAGGGCATTCACCCCTCCACTTT
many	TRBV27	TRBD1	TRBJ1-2	CASSFGRDRSYGYTF	TGTGCCAGCAGTTTCGGTCGGGACAGGTCCTATGGCTACACCTTC
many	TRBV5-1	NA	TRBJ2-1	CASNTPYNEQFF	TGCGCCAGCAACACCCCCTACAATGAGCAGTTCTTC
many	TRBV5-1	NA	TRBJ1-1	CASSGQGGNTEAFF	TGCGCCAGCAGCGGGCAGGGAGGTAACACTGAAGCTTTCTTT
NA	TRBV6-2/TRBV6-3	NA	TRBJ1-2	CASSYSGREGGYTF	TGTGCCAGCAGTTACTCAGGCAGGGAGGGTGGCTACACCTTC
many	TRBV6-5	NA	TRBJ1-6	CASTLQGFYNSPLHF	TGTGCCAGCACTTTGCAGGGCTTTTATAATTCACCCCTCCACTTT
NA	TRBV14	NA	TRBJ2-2	CASSQVGAPAGELFF	TGTGCCAGCAGCCAAGTAGGGGCTCCAGCCGGGGAGCTGTTTTTT
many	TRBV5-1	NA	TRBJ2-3	CASMGDTQYF	TGCGCCAGCATGGGAGATACGCAGTATTTT
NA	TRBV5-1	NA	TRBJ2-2	CARGSQGFSGELFF	TGCGCCAGGGGCTCCCAGGGGTTCTCCGGGGAGCTGTTTTTT
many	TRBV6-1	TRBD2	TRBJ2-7	CASSAGTSAGYEQYF	TGTGCCAGCAGTGCCGGGACTAGCGCGGGTTACGAGCAGTACTTC
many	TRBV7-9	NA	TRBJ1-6	CASSSTRDGNSPLHF	TGTGCCAGCAGCTCAACCCGGGACGGGAATTCACCCCTCCACTTT
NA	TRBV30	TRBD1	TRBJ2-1	CAWSGGHSGTAYNEQFF	TGTGCCTGGAGTGGCGGCCACTCCGGGACAGCCTACAATGAGCAGTTCTTC
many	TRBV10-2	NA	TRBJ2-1	CASQWGASYNEQFF	TGCGCCAGTCAGTGGGGGGCCTCCTACAATGAGCAGTTCTTC
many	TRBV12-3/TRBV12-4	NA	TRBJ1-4	CASSLDGGRANEKLFF	TGTGCCAGCAGTTTAGACGGTGGGAGAGCAAATGAAAAACTGTTTTTT
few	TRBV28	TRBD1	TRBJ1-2	CASSLAGTGGGYTF	TGTGCCAGCAGTTTAGCCGGGACAGGGGGGGGCTACACCTTC
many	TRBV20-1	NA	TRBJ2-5	CSASIWTVETQYF	TGCAGTGCTAGTATATGGACAGTAGAGACCCAGTACTTC
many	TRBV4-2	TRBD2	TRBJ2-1	CASSRDGLAGSNEQFF	TGTGCCAGCAGCCGAGACGGGCTAGCGGGAAGCAATGAGCAGTTCTTC